The text below deals with one TCR beta chain. Its antigen remains unknown. The sample originates from a study of cytomegalovirus exposure and HLA in healthy donors. About the research overall: The roughly 110 validation repertoires were reported in a later analysis to have been generated on the same platform as the roughly 720 first-cohort repertoires.

CDR1 and CDR2 from the germline V gene are SEHNR and FQNEAQ (reference sequence). The CDR3 extends over 17 amino acids. Germline trimming cut 5 bases from V and 6 bases from J; bases unmatched to any gene: 11. Assay used: immunoSEQ multiplex PCR; TCRdb lists only in-frame clones, some missing. The sample lists 90,000 to 100,000 clones, roughly nine tenths occurring once. Broader study findings: Some public TCRs appeared in many individuals, while most sequences were rare. According to a subsequent analysis, TCR clusters from the first cohort were inclined to appear together in the roughly 130 validation repertoires. There were 150 to 200 TCR beta chains listed as cytomegalovirus-associated.

The V gene is TRBV7-9, the J gene TRBJ2-1; TRBD2 aligns across 12 bases. Sequencing was done on a sample of PBMCs. The sequence was collected from a man aged 18 to 35 in good health and CMV-seropositive. The CDR3 sequence: CASSRGTSGRGVNEQFF. The CDR3 nucleotides read TGTGCCAGCAGCCGTGGGACTAGCGGGCGAGGGGTCAATGAGCAGTTCTTC.